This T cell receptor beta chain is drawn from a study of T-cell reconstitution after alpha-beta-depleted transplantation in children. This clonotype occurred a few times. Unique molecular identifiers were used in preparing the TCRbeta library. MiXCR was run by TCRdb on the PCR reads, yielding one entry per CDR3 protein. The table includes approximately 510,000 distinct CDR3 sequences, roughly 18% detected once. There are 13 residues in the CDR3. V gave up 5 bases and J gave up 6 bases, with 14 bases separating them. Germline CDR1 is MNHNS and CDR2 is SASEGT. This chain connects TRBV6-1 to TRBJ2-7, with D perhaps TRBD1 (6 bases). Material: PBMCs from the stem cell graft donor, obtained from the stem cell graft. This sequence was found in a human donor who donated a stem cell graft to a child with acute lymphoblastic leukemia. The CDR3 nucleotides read TGTGCCAGCAGTAAGGGGGTAGAAATCGAGCAGTACTTC. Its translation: CASSKGVEIEQYF.